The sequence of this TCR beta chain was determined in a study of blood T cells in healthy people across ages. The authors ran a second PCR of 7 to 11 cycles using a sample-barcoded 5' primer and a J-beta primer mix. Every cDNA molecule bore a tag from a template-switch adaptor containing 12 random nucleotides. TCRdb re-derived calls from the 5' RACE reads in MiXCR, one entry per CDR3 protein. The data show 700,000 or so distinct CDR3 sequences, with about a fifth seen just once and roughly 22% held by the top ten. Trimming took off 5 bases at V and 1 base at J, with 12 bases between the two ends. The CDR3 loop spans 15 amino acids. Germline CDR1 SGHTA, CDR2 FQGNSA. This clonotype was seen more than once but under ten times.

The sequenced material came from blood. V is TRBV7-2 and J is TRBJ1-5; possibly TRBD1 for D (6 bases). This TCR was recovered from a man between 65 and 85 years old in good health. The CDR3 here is CASSPRGASNQPQHF. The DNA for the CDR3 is TGTGCCAGCAGCCCACGGGGGGCGAGCAATCAGCCCCAGCATTTT. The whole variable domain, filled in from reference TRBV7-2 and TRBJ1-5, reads GAGVSQSPSNKVTEKGKDVELRCDPISGHTALYWYRQSLGQGLEFLIYFQGNSAPDKSGLPSDRFSAERTGGSVSTLTIQRTQQEDSAVYLCASSPRGASNQPQHFGDGTRLSIL.